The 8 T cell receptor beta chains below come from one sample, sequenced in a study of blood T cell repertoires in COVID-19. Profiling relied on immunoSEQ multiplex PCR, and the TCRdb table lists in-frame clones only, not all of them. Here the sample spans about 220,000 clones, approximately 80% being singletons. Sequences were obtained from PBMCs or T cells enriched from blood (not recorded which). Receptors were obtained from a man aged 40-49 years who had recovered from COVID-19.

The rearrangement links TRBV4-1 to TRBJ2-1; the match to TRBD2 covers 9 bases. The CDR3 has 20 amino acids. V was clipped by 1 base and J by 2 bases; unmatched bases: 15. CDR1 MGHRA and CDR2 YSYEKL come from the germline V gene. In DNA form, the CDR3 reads TGCGCCAGCAGCCAAGTTGGGGGGGTAGCGGGAGCCGGCCCCTACAATGAGCAGTTCTTC. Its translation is CASSQVGGVAGAGPYNEQFF.

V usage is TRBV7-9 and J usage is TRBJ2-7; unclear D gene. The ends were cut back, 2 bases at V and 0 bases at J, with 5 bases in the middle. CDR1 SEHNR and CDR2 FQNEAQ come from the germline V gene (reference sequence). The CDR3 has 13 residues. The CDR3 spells CASSLSVSYEQYF. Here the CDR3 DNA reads TGTGCCAGCAGCTTATCTGTCTCCTACGAGCAGTACTTC.

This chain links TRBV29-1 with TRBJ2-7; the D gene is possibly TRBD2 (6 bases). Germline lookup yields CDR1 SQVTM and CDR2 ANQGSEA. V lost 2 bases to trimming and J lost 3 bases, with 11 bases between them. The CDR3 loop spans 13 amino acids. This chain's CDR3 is CSVELAANYEQYF. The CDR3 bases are TGCAGCGTTGAATTAGCGGCTAACTACGAGCAGTACTTC.

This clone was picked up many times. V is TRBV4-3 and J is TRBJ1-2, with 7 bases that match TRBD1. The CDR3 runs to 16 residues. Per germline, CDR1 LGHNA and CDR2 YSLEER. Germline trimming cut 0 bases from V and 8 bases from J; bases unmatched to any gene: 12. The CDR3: CASSQDLSGGWMGYTF. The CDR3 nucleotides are TGCGCCAGCAGCCAAGATCTGTCAGGGGGGTGGATGGGCTACACCTTC.

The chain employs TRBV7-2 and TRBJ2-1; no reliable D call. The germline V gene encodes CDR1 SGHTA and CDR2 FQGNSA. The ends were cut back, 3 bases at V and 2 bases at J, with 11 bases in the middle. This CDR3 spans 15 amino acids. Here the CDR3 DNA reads TGTGCCAGCAGCTTGTTGTTTGGCCCCTACAATGAGCAGTTCTTC. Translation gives CASSLLFGPYNEQFF.

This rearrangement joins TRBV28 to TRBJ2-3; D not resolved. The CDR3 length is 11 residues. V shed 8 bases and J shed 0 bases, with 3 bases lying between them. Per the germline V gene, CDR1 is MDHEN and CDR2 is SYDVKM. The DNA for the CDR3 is TGTGCCAGCCGGAGCACAGATACGCAGTATTTT. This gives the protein CASRSTDTQYF.

The CDR3 DNA follows: TGTGCCAGCAGCTTCTCACAGGGCGCCGGGGAGCTGTTTTTT. Translation gives CASSFSQGAGELFF. This sequence joins TRBV7-3 and TRBJ2-2; D might be TRBD1 (6 bases). V lost 3 bases, J lost 6 bases, and 11 bases lay in between. The CDR3 runs to 14 residues. Germline V gene lookup returns CDR1 SGHTA and CDR2 FQGTGA.

DNA of the CDR3: TGTGCCAGCAGTGAAGGACAGGGGGATGGTGATACGCAGTATTTT. The encoded protein is CASSEGQGDGDTQYF. V gene TRBV2 combines with J gene TRBJ2-3; 9 bases match TRBD1. Germline trimming cut 1 base from V and 6 bases from J; bases unmatched to any gene: 5. CDR1 and CDR2 (germline): SNHLY, FYNNEI. This CDR3 is built from 15 residues.